These T cell receptor beta chains were read from a single sample in a study of blood T cell repertoires in COVID-19. The method was immunoSEQ multiplex PCR; TCRdb's version includes in-frame clones alone and lacks a portion of them. The table records a few hundred thousand clones, roughly 85% of them present only once. Sequenced sample: peripheral blood. These receptors originate from a woman under 30 with acute or convalescent COVID-19. Both conserved end residues are part of each CDR3. The D gene is left open where the match is weak. Expanded clones get a size class; other rows say once, few or many, or leave the size out.

>TRBV10-1|-|TRBD1|TRBJ1-2
CASSESDRGRCYYGYTF
TGCGCCAGCAGTGAGTCTGACAGGGGGCGTTGTTACTATGGCTACACCTTC
>TRBV6-6|-|-|TRBJ1-5
CASSPLYNQPQHF
TGTGCCAGCAGCCCCCTATACAATCAGCCCCAGCATTTT
>TRBV4-1|-|-|TRBJ1-4
CASSQDNRDGEKLFF
TGCGCCAGCAGCCAAGATAACAGGGACGGTGAAAAACTGTTTTTT
>TRBV29-1|-|TRBD1|TRBJ1-2
CSVSGGYGYGYTF
TGCAGCGTTTCAGGGGGATACGGCTATGGCTACACCTTC
>TRBV11-2|-|-|TRBJ1-5
CASSLDDIDQPQHF
TGTGCCAGCAGCTTAGATGACATCGATCAGCCCCAGCATTTT
>TRBV27|-|-|TRBJ2-7
CASSLSGSYEQYF
TGTGCCAGCAGTTTAAGCGGCTCCTACGAGCAGTACTTC
>TRBV25-1|-|TRBD1|TRBJ2-3
CASSDRQGLTDTQYF
TGTGCCAGCAGTGACCGACAGGGGTTGACAGATACGCAGTATTTT
>TRBV6-5|once|-|TRBJ1-5
CASRPRGAGNQPQHF
TGTGCCAGCAGGCCTCGTGGGGCGGGCAATCAGCCCCAGCATTTT
>TRBV6-2/TRBV6-3|-|TRBD2|TRBJ2-5
CASSYWASGRAGGTQYF
TGTGCCAGCAGTTATTGGGCTAGCGGGAGGGCCGGCGGGACCCAGTACTTC
>TRBV6-5|-|TRBD1|TRBJ1-1
CASRTGVGEAFF
TGTGCCAGCAGAACAGGGGTGGGTGAAGCTTTCTTT
>TRBV11-2|-|-|TRBJ1-2
CASSANLFGYTF
TGTGCCAGCAGCGCCAACTTGTTCGGCTACACCTTC
>TRBV5-4|-|-|TRBJ2-6
CASRGRSGANVLTF
TGTGCCAGCAGAGGCAGGTCAGGGGCCAACGTCCTGACTTTC
>TRBV18|-|TRBD1|TRBJ1-3
CASSPTDRGLGNTIYF
TGTGCCAGCTCACCTACAGACAGGGGGCTGGGAAACACCATATATTTT
>TRBV5-6|-|TRBD1|TRBJ2-7
CASSLGQGGYEQYF
TGTGCCAGCAGCTTGGGACAGGGTGGCTACGAGCAGTACTTC
>TRBV6-1|-|TRBD1|TRBJ1-4
CASSEGTESRWEKLFF
TGTGCCAGCAGTGAGGGGACAGAAAGTAGGTGGGAAAAACTGTTTTTT
>TRBV2|-|TRBD1|TRBJ1-5
CASSESTGGYQPQHF
TGTGCCAGCAGTGAATCGACAGGGGGCTATCAGCCCCAGCATTTT
>TRBV28|-|-|TRBJ2-4
CASSFYIGNPRGAKNIQYF
TGTGCCAGCAGTTTTTATATCGGGAACCCCCGTGGAGCCAAAAACATTCAGTACTTC
>TRBV2|-|-|TRBJ1-4
CASSAEQGFDKLFF
TGTGCCAGCAGCGCAGAACAGGGTTTTGATAAACTGTTTTTT
>TRBV14|-|-|TRBJ2-3
CASSQDRRGYSDTQYF
TGTGCCAGCAGCCAAGATCGAAGGGGCTATTCAGATACGCAGTATTTT
>TRBV18|-|-|TRBJ1-4
CASSPLGTAIADEKLFF
TGTGCCAGCTCACCACTGGGGACGGCCATAGCGGATGAAAAACTGTTTTTT
>TRBV7-2|few|-|TRBJ1-4
CASSRPGGEKLFF
TGTGCCAGCAGCCGCCCGGGGGGGGAAAAACTGTTTTTT
>TRBV18|-|TRBD1|TRBJ2-7
CASSLGQGEYEQYF
TGTGCCAGCTCACTAGGACAGGGGGAGTACGAGCAGTACTTC
>TRBV7-3|few|-|TRBJ2-2
CASSSLTADTGELFF
TGTGCCAGCAGCTCGTTGACAGCCGACACCGGGGAGCTGTTTTTT
>TRBV4-1|-|-|TRBJ2-7
CASSRGSDTTYEQYF
TGCGCCAGCAGCCGAGGCTCGGACACCACCTACGAGCAGTACTTC
>TRBV6-6|-|-|TRBJ1-2
CASTPEVASNGYTF
TGTGCCAGCACCCCAGAGGTAGCTTCTAATGGCTACACCTTC
>TRBV11-1|-|TRBD1|TRBJ2-1
CASTGPGTGGLNEQFF
TGTGCCAGCACCGGACCCGGGACAGGGGGCCTCAATGAGCAGTTCTTC
>TRBV27|-|-|TRBJ1-1
CASRGLDTEAFF
TGTGCCAGCAGGGGGCTAGACACTGAAGCTTTCTTT
>TRBV5-1|few|-|TRBJ1-1
CASSLSAGLNTEAFF
TGCGCCAGCAGCTTGTCGGCAGGCCTGAACACTGAAGCTTTCTTT
>TRBV30|-|-|TRBJ1-3
CAWSVRGFVGNTIYF
TGTGCCTGGAGTGTTCGAGGGTTTGTGGGCAACACCATATATTTT
>TRBV6-2/TRBV6-3|-|TRBD1|TRBJ1-2
CASSHDRGSGYTF
TGTGCCAGCAGCCACGACAGGGGATCGGGCTACACCTTC
>TRBV6-5|-|TRBD2|TRBJ2-1
CASSDSGGWNEQFF
TGTGCCAGCAGTGACTCGGGGGGATGGAATGAGCAGTTCTTC
>TRBV11-2|-|TRBD1|TRBJ1-1
CASSAYRGAEAFF
TGTGCCAGCAGCGCTTACAGGGGCGCTGAAGCTTTCTTT
>TRBV18|-|-|TRBJ1-2
CASSPGEDGYTF
TGTGCCAGCTCACCGGGGGAGGATGGCTACACCTTC